The 23 T cell receptor beta chains presented below share a single source sample, sequenced in a study of T cell responses to AZD1222 COVID-19 vaccine. The assay was immunoSEQ multiplex PCR, and TCRdb's table has in-frame clones only and misses some. The table includes 150,000 to 200,000 clones, 88% detected once. The sequences come from peripheral blood, collected on day 0 of AZD1222 vaccination. These receptor sequences come from an adult in good health.

The chain uses TRBV4-3 and TRBJ1-2, with a possible D match to TRBD1 (5 bases). The CDR3 sequence is 15 residues long. The germline V gene has CDR1 LGHNA and CDR2 YSLEER. Trimming shortened V by 0 bases and J by 7 bases, and 15 bases separated the two germline ends. CDR3 in DNA: TGCGCCAGCAGCCAAGATCGAGGGGTCGGAGGTGGCTACACCTTC. This codes for CASSQDRGVGGGYTF.

This chain connects TRBV4-3 to TRBJ1-5; D is perhaps TRBD1 (6 bases). Germline V CDR1 and CDR2: LGHNA, YSLEER. CDR3 length: 15 residues. V shed 3 bases and J shed 7 bases, with 16 bases lying between them. The CDR3 nucleotides read TGCGCCAGCAGCCAGTTCCTGGGGGCTGGCCAGCCCCAGCATTTT. This translates into CASSQFLGAGQPQHF.

The rearrangement links TRBV2 to TRBJ2-2, with 7 bases fitting TRBD2. Germline V gene sequence: CDR1 SNHLY, CDR2 FYNNEI. Trimming at V came to 4 bases and at J to 5 bases, leaving 7 bases not matched to a gene. The CDR3 length is 15 residues. The CDR3, as DNA: TGTGCCAGCAGTGTAGGAGGGAGGGCAACCGGGGAGCTGTTTTTT. It codes for CASSVGGRATGELFF.

V usage is TRBV5-4 and J usage is TRBJ2-6; 9 bases match TRBD2. The junction had 1 base not matched to a gene; V was cut back by 0 bases and J by 0 bases. The germline CDR1 and CDR2 sequences are SGHNT and YYREEE (reference sequence). The CDR3 contains 17 residues. This CDR3 reads CASSLGLADSGANVLTF. The CDR3 DNA follows: TGTGCCAGCAGCTTGGGACTAGCGGACTCTGGGGCCAACGTCCTGACTTTC.

This sequence joins TRBV9 and TRBJ1-2; D call uncertain. The CDR3 length is 14 residues. CDR1 and CDR2 from the germline V gene are SGDLS and YYNGEE. Trimming took off 0 bases at V and 8 bases at J, with 14 bases between the two ends. The CDR3: CASSVDGLPEGYTF. For the CDR3, the DNA is TGTGCCAGCAGCGTAGACGGACTCCCCGAGGGCTACACCTTC.

This clone has a handful of counts. This sequence joins TRBV5-6 and TRBJ2-7, with TRBD1 as a possible D gene (6 bases). The CDR3 is 14 residues long. Germline V gene data show CDR1 as SGHDT and CDR2 as YYEEEE. Trimming took off 4 bases at V and 1 base at J, with 12 bases between the two ends. The CDR3: CASSIHGTSYEQYF. For the CDR3, the DNA is TGTGCCAGCAGCATACACGGGACATCCTACGAGCAGTACTTC. Filled out from reference TRBV5-6 and TRBJ2-7, the complete variable domain reads DAGVTQSPTHLIKTRGQQVTLRCSPKSGHDTVSWYQQALGQGPQFIFQYYEEEERQRGNFPDRFSGHQFPNYSSELNVNALLLGDSALYLCASSIHGTSYEQYFGPGTRLTVT.

This chain links TRBV5-1 with TRBJ1-1; 8 bases are shared with TRBD1. CDR1 and CDR2 from the germline V gene are SGHRS and YFSETQ. V lost 7 bases to trimming and J lost 3 bases; unmatched junction nucleotides: 8. The CDR3 extends over 14 amino acids. CDR3 loop: CASSAGGMDTEAFF. In DNA form, the CDR3 reads TGCGCCAGCTCCGCAGGGGGCATGGACACTGAAGCTTTCTTT.

J is TRBJ2-6 and V is TRBV7-2; the D gene is possibly TRBD1 (6 bases). The germline V and J ends were trimmed by 6 bases and 0 bases, with 12 bases remaining between them. Germline CDR1 is SGHTA and CDR2 is FQGNSA. CDR3 length equals 16 residues. CDR3: CASSTGFRSGANVLTF. Here the CDR3 DNA reads TGTGCCAGCAGTACAGGGTTTCGCTCTGGGGCCAACGTCCTGACTTTC.

V gene TRBV10-3 combines with J gene TRBJ1-1; the D gene is possibly TRBD1 (6 bases). The CDR3 runs to 15 residues. Looked up from germline, CDR1 is ENHRY and CDR2 is SYGVKD. V lost 0 bases and J 1 base, leaving 9 bases between the germline ends. The CDR3 DNA reads TGTGCCATCAGTGAGTCTGTACAGGGGAACACTGAAGCTTTCTTT. This encodes CAISESVQGNTEAFF.

This chain links TRBV25-1 with TRBJ1-2, with no clear D. V lost 3 bases to trimming and J lost 7 bases, with 12 bases between them. The germline gives CDR1 MGHDK, CDR2 SYGVNS. CDR3 length: 13 residues. Here the CDR3 reads CASSDPPDTGYTF. DNA for the CDR3: TGTGCCAGCAGTGATCCCCCCGATACTGGCTACACCTTC.

The V gene is TRBV28, the J gene TRBJ2-3; D gene ambiguous. V shed 5 bases and J shed 5 bases, with 11 bases lying between them. CDR1 is MDHEN and CDR2 is SYDVKM in the germline V gene. The CDR3 sequence is 13 residues long. The CDR3 region is CASSPPIEDTQYF. The CDR3 coding sequence is TGTGCCAGCAGTCCCCCCATAGAAGATACGCAGTATTTT.

The chain recombines TRBV19 with TRBJ1-6, with D maybe TRBD1 (5 bases). CDR1 is LNHDA, CDR2 SQIVND, per germline (reference sequence). V was pared by 3 bases and J by 18 bases, with 12 bases between. The CDR3 consists of 11 residues. CDR3: CASSMGPTYHF. The CDR3 DNA is TGTGCCAGTAGTATGGGGCCGACTTACCACTTT.

The V call is TRBV5-8, the J call TRBJ2-7; TRBD2 might be the D (6 bases). CDR1 is SGHTS, CDR2 YDEGEE, per germline. The CDR3 loop spans 15 amino acids. Deletions cut 0 bases from V and 2 bases from J, with 12 bases between. CDR3 in amino acids: CASSLALRGPYEQYF. In DNA, the CDR3 is TGTGCCAGCAGCTTGGCCCTGCGGGGTCCCTACGAGCAGTACTTC.

This sequence joins TRBV28 and TRBJ2-5, with a weak D call TRBD1 (5 bases). The CDR3 is 15 residues long. Germline-derived CDR1 and CDR2 are MDHEN and SYDVKM. Trimming cost V 3 bases and J 0 bases, with 11 bases left between them. For the CDR3, the DNA is TGTGCCAGCAGTTTCCAGACAGCTAACCAAGAGACCCAGTACTTC. Translated: CASSFQTANQETQYF.

V gene TRBV9 combines with J gene TRBJ2-3, with a possible D match to TRBD1 (6 bases). The CDR3 loop spans 16 amino acids. CDR1 SGDLS and CDR2 YYNGEE come from the germline V gene. Trimming removed 5 bases at V and 0 bases at J, with 16 bases between. CDR3: CASSRTGTPSTDTQYF. For the CDR3, the DNA is TGTGCCAGCAGTCGTACCGGGACACCTAGCACAGATACGCAGTATTTT.

This chain connects TRBV12-5 to TRBJ2-5; D unclear. The CDR3 length is 15 residues. Between the trimmed V and J ends, which lost 3 bases and 1 base, there was a span of 12 bases. CDR1 and CDR2 from the germline V gene are LGHNT and FRNRAP. The CDR3 sequence is CASGFLGAFQETQYF. Written as DNA, the CDR3 is TGTGCTAGTGGTTTCTTGGGCGCCTTCCAAGAGACCCAGTACTTC.

This CDR3 reads CASSPSGDISEAFF. CDR3 DNA sequence: TGCGCCAGCAGCCCTTCCGGGGACATATCTGAAGCTTTCTTT. V gene TRBV5-1 combines with J gene TRBJ1-1; weak D call: TRBD1 (6 bases). Germline loops: CDR1 SGHRS, CDR2 YFSETQ. This CDR3 comprises 14 residues. The germline V and J ends were trimmed by 4 bases and 6 bases, with 16 bases remaining between them.

V is TRBV30 and J is TRBJ1-5; D uncertain. Trimming took 3 bases from V and 3 from J, leaving 12 bases between them. The CDR3 is 14 residues long. Germline V gene sequence: CDR1 GTSNPN, CDR2 SVGIG (reference sequence). The CDR3 loop is CAWSPAVPNQPQHF. The CDR3 region has the DNA TGTGCCTGGAGCCCTGCAGTCCCCAATCAGCCCCAGCATTTT. Looking up the rest from reference TRBV30 and TRBJ1-5 gives the full variable domain: SQTIHQWPATLVQPVGSPLSLECTVEGTSNPNLYWYRQAAGRGLQLLFYSVGIGQISSEVPQNLSASRPQDRQFILSSKKLLLSDSGFYLCAWSPAVPNQPQHFGDGTRLSIL.

This chain joins TRBV19 and TRBJ1-4, with a weak D call TRBD1 (5 bases). Trimming removed 5 bases at V and 5 bases at J, with 15 bases between. The CDR3 contains 15 residues. Germline loops: CDR1 LNHDA, CDR2 SQIVND (reference sequence). The CDR3 loop reads CASSVSGNGNEKLFF. CDR3 sequence (DNA): TGTGCCAGTAGTGTCTCAGGGAACGGGAATGAAAAACTGTTTTTT.

V and J are TRBV9 and TRBJ2-1, with TRBD2 identical over 12 bases. CDR1 SGDLS and CDR2 YYNGEE come from the germline V gene. The V and J ends lost 3 bases and 3 bases, in that order; junction bases with no gene match: 13. The CDR3 has 19 amino acids. The CDR3 DNA follows: TGTGCCAGCAGCGCAGGCCGGACTAGCGGGAAGAGCCGCTACAATGAGCAGTTCTTC. Its translation: CASSAGRTSGKSRYNEQFF.

The J gene is TRBJ2-7, the V gene TRBV28, with no clear D. Germline-derived CDR1 and CDR2 are MDHEN and SYDVKM. V dropped 4 bases and J dropped 0 bases, with 10 bases sitting between them. The CDR3 length is 14 residues. The CDR3 DNA follows: TGTGCCAGCAGTTCGCTCAGGAGCTCCTACGAGCAGTACTTC. As protein: CASSSLRSSYEQYF.

V gene TRBV6-2 or TRBV6-3 combines with J gene TRBJ2-3, with 7 bases aligning to TRBD2. CDR3 size: 15 residues. V gave up 0 bases and J gave up 1 base; unmatched junction bases: 1. CDR1 and CDR2 (germline): MNHEY, SVGEGT. The CDR3 protein is CASSYSRERTDTQYF. The CDR3 DNA reads as TGTGCCAGCAGTTACTCGCGGGAGCGCACAGATACGCAGTATTTT.

This chain uses TRBV5-5 with TRBJ2-1; D unresolved. CDR1 SGHKS and CDR2 YYEKEE come from the germline V gene (reference sequence). The V and J ends lost 3 bases and 1 base respectively, with 8 bases between them. This CDR3 is built from 14 residues. The CDR3 nucleotides are TGTGCCAGCAGCTCTTACGGATCCTACAATGAGCAGTTCTTC. It translates to CASSSYGSYNEQFF.